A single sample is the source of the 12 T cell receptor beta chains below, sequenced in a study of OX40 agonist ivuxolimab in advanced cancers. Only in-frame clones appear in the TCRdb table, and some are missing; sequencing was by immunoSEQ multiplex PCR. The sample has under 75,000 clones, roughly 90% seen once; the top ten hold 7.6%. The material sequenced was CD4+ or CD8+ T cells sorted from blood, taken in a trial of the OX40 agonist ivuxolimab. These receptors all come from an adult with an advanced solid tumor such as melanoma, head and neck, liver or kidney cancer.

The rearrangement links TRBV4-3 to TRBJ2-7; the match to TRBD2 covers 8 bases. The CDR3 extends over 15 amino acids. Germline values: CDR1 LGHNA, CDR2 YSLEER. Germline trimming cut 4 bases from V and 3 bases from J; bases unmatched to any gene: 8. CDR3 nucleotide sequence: TGCGCCAGCAGCCGTCGGGGGGGAAAGGGCTACGAGCAGTACTTC. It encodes CASSRRGGKGYEQYF.

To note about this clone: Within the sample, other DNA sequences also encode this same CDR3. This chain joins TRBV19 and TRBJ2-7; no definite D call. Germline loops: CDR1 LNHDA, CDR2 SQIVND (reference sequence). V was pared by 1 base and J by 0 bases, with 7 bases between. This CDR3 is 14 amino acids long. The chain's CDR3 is CASSIGGSSYEQYF. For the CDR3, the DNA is TGTGCCAGTAGTATAGGGGGTTCCTCCTACGAGCAGTACTTC.

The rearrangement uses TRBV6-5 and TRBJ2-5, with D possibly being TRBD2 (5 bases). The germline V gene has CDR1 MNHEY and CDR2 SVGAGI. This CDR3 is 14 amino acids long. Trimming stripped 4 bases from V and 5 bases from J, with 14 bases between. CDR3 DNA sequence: TGTGCCAGCAGTTTACTAGGACTGGGGGAGACCCAGTACTTC. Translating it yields CASSLLGLGETQYF.

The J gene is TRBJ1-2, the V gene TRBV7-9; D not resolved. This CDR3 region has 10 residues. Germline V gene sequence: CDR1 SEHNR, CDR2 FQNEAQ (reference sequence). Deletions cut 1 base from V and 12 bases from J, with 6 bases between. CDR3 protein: CASSLDVHTF. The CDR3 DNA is TGTGCCAGCAGCTTAGATGTCCACACCTTC.

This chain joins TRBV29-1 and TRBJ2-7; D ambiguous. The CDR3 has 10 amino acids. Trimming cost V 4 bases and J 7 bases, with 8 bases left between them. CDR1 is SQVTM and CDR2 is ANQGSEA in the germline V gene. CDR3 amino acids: CSVVNREQYF. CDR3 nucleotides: TGCAGCGTTGTAAATCGGGAGCAGTACTTC.

The CDR3 is CASSERNLGLAGSYEQYF. Here the CDR3 DNA reads TGTGCCAGCAGTGAACGGAACTTGGGACTAGCGGGGAGTTACGAGCAGTACTTC. The V gene is TRBV6-1, the J gene TRBJ2-7; 13 bases line up with TRBD2. Unmatched junction bases numbered 11, after V lost 2 bases and J lost 4 bases. Germline V gives CDR1 MNHNS, CDR2 SASEGT. This CDR3 comprises 18 residues.

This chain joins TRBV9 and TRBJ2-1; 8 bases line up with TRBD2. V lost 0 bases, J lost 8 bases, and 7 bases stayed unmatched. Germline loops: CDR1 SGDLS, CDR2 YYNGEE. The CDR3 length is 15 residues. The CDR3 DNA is TGTGCCAGCAGCGTAGCAGAGCGGGGGCTCGATGAGCAGTTCTTC. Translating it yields CASSVAERGLDEQFF.

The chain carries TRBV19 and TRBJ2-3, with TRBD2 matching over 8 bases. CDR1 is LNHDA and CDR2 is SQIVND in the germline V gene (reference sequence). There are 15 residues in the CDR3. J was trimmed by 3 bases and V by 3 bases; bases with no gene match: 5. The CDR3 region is CASSIWAGGTDTQYF. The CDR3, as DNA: TGTGCCAGTAGTATCTGGGCGGGGGGTACAGATACGCAGTATTTT.

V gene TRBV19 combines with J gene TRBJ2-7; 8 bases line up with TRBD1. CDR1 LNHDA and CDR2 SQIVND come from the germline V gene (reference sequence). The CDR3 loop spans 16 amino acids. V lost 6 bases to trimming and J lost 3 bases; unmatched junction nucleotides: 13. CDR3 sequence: CASSDGSRQGIYEQYF. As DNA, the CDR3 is TGTGCCAGTAGCGATGGTTCCCGACAGGGGATCTACGAGCAGTACTTC.

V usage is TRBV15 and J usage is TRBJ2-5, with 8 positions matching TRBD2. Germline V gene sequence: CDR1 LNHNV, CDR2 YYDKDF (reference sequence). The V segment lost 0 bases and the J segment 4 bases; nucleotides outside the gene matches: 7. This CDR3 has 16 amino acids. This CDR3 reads CATSRDKGLGSETQYF. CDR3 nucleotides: TGTGCCACCAGCAGAGATAAGGGACTAGGGTCAGAGACCCAGTACTTC.

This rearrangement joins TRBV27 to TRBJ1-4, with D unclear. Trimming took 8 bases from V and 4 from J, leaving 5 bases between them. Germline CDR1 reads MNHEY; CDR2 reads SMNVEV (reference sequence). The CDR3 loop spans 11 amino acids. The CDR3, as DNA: TGTGCCAGCTTATTTAATGAAAAACTGTTTTTT. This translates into CASLFNEKLFF.

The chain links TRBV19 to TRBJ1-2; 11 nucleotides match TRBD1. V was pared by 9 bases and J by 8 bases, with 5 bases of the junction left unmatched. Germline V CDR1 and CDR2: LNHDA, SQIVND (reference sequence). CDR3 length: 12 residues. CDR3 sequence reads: CASGQGAAGYTF. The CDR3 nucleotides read TGTGCCAGCGGACAGGGGGCAGCGGGCTACACCTTC.